The clone carrying this TCR beta chain has at least ten counts. The antigen is not known. These data come from a study of response to subunit inactivated influenza vaccine. Trimming took 5 bases from V and 6 from J, leaving 11 bases between them. Germline CDR1 reads MNHEY; CDR2 reads SVGEGT. This CDR3 contains 13 residues. General study findings and limits: Authors suggested each seasonal flu vaccination may recruit only limited numbers of new T cells.

TCRdb re-called the RT-PCR reads through MiXCR, storing one row per CDR3 protein. The table has around 480,000 distinct CDR3 sequences, 11% seen once. The TCR sequence derives from a man in his fifties who received an inactivated influenza vaccine. Sequencing used PBMCs from blood, obtained 40 to 50 days after vaccination. The V and J genes are TRBV6-2 or TRBV6-3 and TRBJ2-1; D not certain. The CDR3 region is CASSGRASNEQFF. In DNA form, the CDR3 reads TGTGCCAGCAGTGGCCGGGCTAGCAATGAGCAGTTCTTC.